This T cell receptor beta chain came from a study of blood T cells in healthy people across ages. Study results and limitations: Estimated diversity, derived from one million T cells, was regarded as an underestimate. The fall in TCR beta diversity per million T cells was roughly linear with age. Unsorted PBMCs blocked a conclusive comparison of naive and antigen-experienced cells.

Next came a second PCR, run for 7 to 11 cycles, which used a sample-barcoded 5' primer along with a J-beta primer mix. With 12 random nucleotides, a template-switch adaptor tagged each individual cDNA molecule. TCRdb re-called the 5' RACE reads through MiXCR, storing one row per CDR3 protein. The sample holds fewer than 900,000 distinct CDR3 sequences, roughly 49% seen once. A note on this clonotype: What it recognizes is unknown.

Trimming took off 4 bases at V and 0 bases at J, with 10 bases between the two ends. The CDR3 has 14 amino acids. In germline, CDR1 is SGHTA, CDR2 FQGNSA. The sequencing input was blood. The TCR comes from a woman in her sixties or seventies in good health. The rearrangement links TRBV7-2 to TRBJ2-7; D is uncertain. The DNA for the CDR3 is TGTGCCAGCAGCTCCGACTGGAACTCCTACGAGCAGTACTTC. Protein: CASSSDWNSYEQYF.